These 27 T cell receptor beta chains came from one sample sequenced in a study of patients and donors after allogeneic stem cell transplantation. TCRdb re-analysed the RT-PCR reads in MiXCR, keeping a single row per CDR3 protein. The table includes approximately 99,000 distinct CDR3 sequences, 35% detected once. What was sequenced was blood, either unsorted or a sorted T cell fraction (not recorded which). These receptors were obtained from a human donor who was either an allogeneic HSCT recipient or a stem cell or donor lymphocyte infusion donor (not recorded which). It is not recorded whose cells these are; they may come from a transplant donor.

The V and J genes are TRBV7-6 and TRBJ2-3; maybe TRBD2 (6 bases). Germline CDR1 is SGHVS and CDR2 is FNYEAQ. The CDR3 runs to 14 residues. The V and J ends lost 1 base and 9 bases respectively, with 14 bases between them. CDR3 residues: CASSLVGEGGTQYF. In DNA form, the CDR3 reads TGTGCCAGCAGCTTAGTAGGTGAGGGAGGCACGCAGTATTTT.

This clonotype was observed a few times. The gene calls are TRBV12-3 or TRBV12-4 and TRBJ2-5; D is ambiguous. The CDR3 has 12 residues. V was clipped by 2 bases and J by 4 bases, with 5 bases between them. The CDR3 region is CASSLSTETQYF. The CDR3, as DNA: TGTGCCAGCAGTTTAAGTACAGAGACCCAGTACTTC.

The chain has TRBV4-2 and TRBJ2-1; 9 nucleotides match TRBD2. Germline CDR1 LGHNA, CDR2 YNFKEQ. The length of the CDR3 is 17 residues. Germline trimming cut 4 bases from V and 8 bases from J; bases unmatched to any gene: 15. The CDR3 here is CASSLFLLAGVRDEQFF. CDR3 DNA: TGTGCCAGCAGCCTTTTCCTATTAGCGGGAGTTAGGGATGAGCAGTTCTTC.

This chain links TRBV7-9 with TRBJ1-1; the D is unclear. V dropped 5 bases and J dropped 1 base, with 11 bases sitting between them. The CDR3 spans 14 residues. The germline gives CDR1 SEHNR, CDR2 FQNEAQ (reference sequence). The CDR3 coding sequence is TGTGCCAGCAGCAAAAGCCCCCAGAACACTGAAGCTTTCTTT. It encodes CASSKSPQNTEAFF. The variable domain in full, completed from reference TRBV7-9 and TRBJ1-1, reads DTGVSQNPRHKITKRGQNVTFRCDPISEHNRLYWYRQTLGQGPEFLTYFQNEAQLEKSRLLSDRFSAERPKGSFSTLEIQRTEQGDSAMYLCASSKSPQNTEAFFGQGTRLTVV.

This clonotype was recorded many times. This chain's CDR3 is CASSYGGSRAFF. CDR3 bases: TGTGCCAGCAGTTATGGAGGTTCAAGGGCTTTCTTT. This chain joins TRBV6-5 and TRBJ1-1; D not certain. Trimming removed 3 bases from V and 11 bases from J, with 13 bases in between. The CDR3 has 12 residues. The germline CDR1 and CDR2 sequences are MNHEY and SVGAGI.

The J gene is TRBJ2-3, the V gene TRBV12-3 or TRBV12-4; maybe TRBD2 (5 bases). The CDR3 spans 15 residues. V gave up 2 bases and J gave up 3 bases, with 12 bases separating them. CDR3 in amino acids: CASSLIARGTDTQYF. The CDR3 DNA reads TGTGCCAGCAGTTTAATTGCGCGAGGGACAGATACGCAGTATTTT.

This clonotype has more than one count but fewer than ten. V and J are TRBV2 and TRBJ2-7, with 7 bases that match TRBD2. The CDR3 has 14 amino acids. J lost 2 bases, V lost 3 bases, and 4 bases had no gene match. Germline V gene sequence: CDR1 SNHLY, CDR2 FYNNEI. As DNA, the CDR3 is TGTGCCAGCAGTGATTGGGGGACTACCTACGAGCAGTACTTC. Residues: CASSDWGTTYEQYF. Based on the CDR3 plus reference TRBV2 and TRBJ2-7, the full variable domain is EPEVTQTPSHQVTQMGQEVILRCVPISNHLYFYWYRQILGQKVEFLVSFYNNEISEKSEIFDDQFSVERPDGSNFTLKIRSTKLEDSAMYFCASSDWGTTYEQYFGPGTRLTVT.

The table lists this clonotype with a few counts. This chain links TRBV10-2 with TRBJ1-5; D gene unclear. Germline V lookup: CDR1 WSHSY, CDR2 SAAADI. The CDR3 has 13 residues. Trimming took 4 bases from V and 5 from J, leaving 9 bases between them. The CDR3 sequence is CASSGKGYQPQHF. CDR3 bases: TGCGCCAGCAGTGGAAAGGGTTATCAGCCCCAGCATTTT.

The rearrangement uses TRBV27 and TRBJ2-7, with 10 bases identical to TRBD2. Trimming at V came to 5 bases and at J to 4 bases, leaving 11 bases not matched to a gene. The germline V gene has CDR1 MNHEY and CDR2 SMNVEV (reference sequence). The length of the CDR3 is 16 residues. The CDR3 DNA sequence: TGTGCCAGCAGTAGACATATAGCGGGAGGAGGATACGAGCAGTACTTC. Its protein product is CASSRHIAGGGYEQYF.

V and J are TRBV5-8 and TRBJ1-1, with D possibly matching TRBD1 (6 bases). V shed 4 bases and J shed 8 bases, with 12 bases lying between them. Germline V lookup: CDR1 SGHTS, CDR2 YDEGEE. This CDR3 has 12 amino acids. The CDR3 loop reads CASSPRQGEAFF. The CDR3 DNA reads TGTGCCAGCAGCCCTAGGCAGGGGGAAGCTTTCTTT. Looking up the rest from reference TRBV5-8 and TRBJ1-1 gives the full variable domain: EAGVTQSPTHLIKTRGQQATLRCSPISGHTSVYWYQQALGLGLQFLLWYDEGEERNRGNFPPRFSGRQFPNYSSELNVNALELEDSALYLCASSPRQGEAFFGQGTRLTVV.

This clonotype was seen once. V and J are TRBV6-2 or TRBV6-3 and TRBJ1-6, with 7 bases that match TRBD1. Trimming at V came to 6 bases and at J to 6 bases, leaving 8 bases not matched to a gene. CDR1 and CDR2 (germline): MNHEY, SVGEGT. This CDR3 contains 15 residues. CDR3 loop: CASRNSGTVNSPLHF. The DNA of the CDR3 is TGTGCCAGCAGGAACTCCGGGACAGTTAATTCACCCCTCCACTTT.

This clonotype was counted only a few times. The genes are TRBV29-1 and TRBJ2-7, with D possibly TRBD2 on 5 matching bases. CDR3 length: 14 amino acids. Per the germline V gene, CDR1 is SQVTM and CDR2 is ANQGSEA. The ends were cut back, 0 bases at V and 2 bases at J, with 11 bases in the middle. Here the CDR3 reads CSVEEGGLPYEQYF. The CDR3 DNA reads TGCAGCGTTGAAGAAGGCGGGCTCCCCTACGAGCAGTACTTC.

The chain is built from TRBV5-1 and TRBJ2-7, with D unclear. The CDR3 loop spans 14 amino acids. Germline-derived CDR1 and CDR2 are SGHRS and YFSETQ. V was pared by 3 bases and J by 1 base, with 11 bases between. The chain's CDR3 is CASSSLPQSYEQYF. The CDR3 nucleotides read TGCGCCAGCAGCTCGCTACCCCAATCCTACGAGCAGTACTTC.

This clonotype was picked up a small number of times. The V call is TRBV5-1, the J call TRBJ2-4; possibly TRBD1 for D (6 bases). In germline, CDR1 is SGHRS, CDR2 YFSETQ. V was pared by 0 bases and J by 3 bases, with 7 bases between. The length of the CDR3 is 14 residues. In DNA form, the CDR3 reads TGCGCCAGCAGCTTGGGGGACAACAAAAACATTCAGTACTTC. This encodes CASSLGDNKNIQYF.

A note on this clonotype: Being one base from a much bigger clone, this may be a read error. V is TRBV5-1 and J is TRBJ1-2, with D uncertain. Trimming left V 5 bases short and J 6 bases short, with 8 bases between. CDR1 is SGHRS and CDR2 is YFSETQ in the germline V gene. This CDR3 has 11 residues. The DNA of the CDR3 is TGCGCCAGCAGAGGGAGCGATGGCTACACCTTC. Its translation is CASRGSDGYTF. The full variable domain, with the rest looked up from reference TRBV5-1 and TRBJ1-2, is KAGVTQTPRYLIKTRGQQVTLSCSPISGHRSVSWYQQTPGQGLQFLFEYFSETQRNKGNFPGRFSGRQFSNSRSEMNVSTLELGDSALYLCASRGSDGYTFGSGTRLTVV.

V gene TRBV7-2 combines with J gene TRBJ2-1; TRBD2 matches at 8 bases. The V gene's germline CDR1 is SGHTA and CDR2 FQGNSA. Trimming at V came to 2 bases and at J to 11 bases, leaving 5 bases not matched to a gene. The CDR3 totals 13 residues. The CDR3: CASSLSGRAQQFF. In DNA, the CDR3 is TGTGCCAGCAGCTTATCCGGGAGGGCCCAGCAGTTCTTC.

The CDR3 region has the DNA TGCAGCGTTGGCCAGAACAGGAATGAAAAACTGTTTTTT. It yields the protein CSVGQNRNEKLFF. The chain couples TRBV29-1 to TRBJ1-4; D possibly corresponds to TRBD1 (5 bases). CDR1 and CDR2 from the germline V gene are SQVTM and ANQGSEA. The V end lost 4 bases, the J end lost 5 bases, and 11 bases lay between the germline ends. This CDR3 comprises 13 residues.

The chain uses TRBV12-3 or TRBV12-4 and TRBJ1-3, with D unclear. The CDR3 runs to 16 residues. Trimming cost V 0 bases and J 0 bases, with 9 bases left between them. CDR3: CASSLATASSGNTIYF. CDR3 nucleotide sequence: TGTGCCAGCAGTTTAGCAACAGCCTCCTCTGGAAACACCATATATTTT.

The chain joins TRBV20-1 to TRBJ2-1; D could derive from TRBD1 or TRBD2 (5 bases each). Germline V lookup: CDR1 DFQATT, CDR2 SNEGSKA (reference sequence). Deletions cut 4 bases from V and 8 bases from J, with 9 bases between. This CDR3 is built from 11 residues. The CDR3 nucleotides read TGCAGTGCTACCCGAGGGGATGAGCAGTTCTTC. Amino acid sequence: CSATRGDEQFF.

The chain has TRBV2 and TRBJ1-5; D is unresolved. The CDR3 is made up of 15 amino acids. The V gene lost 6 bases and the J gene lost 2 bases, with 14 bases spanning the gap. From germline, CDR1 is SNHLY and CDR2 FYNNEI. The CDR3 reads CASSREGGGNQPQHF. As DNA, the CDR3 is TGTGCCAGCAGCCGCGAGGGAGGAGGCAATCAGCCCCAGCATTTT.

This clonotype has only a few counts. The rearrangement uses TRBV5-4 and TRBJ2-3, with TRBD2 matching 9 bases. The CDR3 is 19 amino acids. CDR1 is SGHNT and CDR2 is YYREEE in the germline V gene (reference sequence). Unmatched junction bases numbered 17, after V lost 0 bases and J lost 6 bases. CDR3 protein: CASSLAHRRASGIGDTQYF. DNA of the CDR3: TGTGCCAGCAGCTTGGCCCATCGGAGGGCTAGCGGGATTGGGGATACGCAGTATTTT.

This clonotype showed up just a few times. The rearrangement links TRBV7-2 to TRBJ2-2; 9 positions match TRBD1. Germline V gene data show CDR1 as SGHTA and CDR2 as FQGNSA. V shed 5 bases, J shed 5 bases, and the junction held 9 bases outside the gene matches. The CDR3 has 16 amino acids. DNA for the CDR3: TGTGCCAGCAGCCCCCCCCAACAGGGGGCGACCGGGGAGCTGTTTTTT. Protein: CASSPPQQGATGELFF.

This clonotype was observed a handful of times. The chain links TRBV20-1 to TRBJ1-1; a weak D match, TRBD1 (5 bases). CDR1 and CDR2 from the germline V gene are DFQATT and SNEGSKA (reference sequence). Trimming removed 1 base from V and 6 bases from J, with 12 bases in between. The CDR3 consists of 13 residues. The CDR3 loop is CSARGGAGAEAFF. CDR3 nucleotides: TGCAGTGCTAGAGGGGGCGCAGGCGCTGAAGCTTTCTTT.

This chain joins TRBV27 and TRBJ1-2, with unresolved D. The CDR3 length is 13 residues. Trimming left V 5 bases short and J 3 bases short, with 10 bases between. Germline values: CDR1 MNHEY, CDR2 SMNVEV (reference sequence). CDR3 nucleotide sequence: TGTGCCAGCAGTGCCGTCCCGGACTATGGCTACACCTTC. It is translated as CASSAVPDYGYTF.

This clonotype came up many times. The chain links TRBV29-1 to TRBJ1-1; D not certain. The V end was cut by 1 base, the J end by 1 base, with 4 bases between. This CDR3 is built from 12 residues. Germline assignment: CDR1 SQVTM and CDR2 ANQGSEA. The chain's CDR3 is CSVEGGNTEAFF. The CDR3 nucleotides are TGCAGCGTTGAAGGAGGGAACACTGAAGCTTTCTTT. Full variable domain (rest looked up from reference TRBV29-1 and TRBJ1-1): SAVISQKPSRDICQRGTSLTIQCQVDSQVTMMFWYRQQPGQSLTLIATANQGSEATYESGFVIDKFPISRPNLTFSTLTVSNMSPEDSSIYLCSVEGGNTEAFFGQGTRLTVV.

This clonotype was seen a handful of times. The V gene is TRBV6-2 or TRBV6-3, the J gene TRBJ2-7; unclear D gene. The CDR3 sequence is 12 residues long. Trimming took off 6 bases at V and 2 bases at J, with 8 bases between the two ends. The germline V gene has CDR1 MNHEY and CDR2 SVGEGT. CDR3 sequence reads: CASSPRPYEQYF. CDR3 sequence (DNA): TGTGCCAGCAGCCCAAGACCCTACGAGCAGTACTTC.

This clonotype was detected a few times. The chain has TRBV11-2 and TRBJ2-1, with TRBD2 matching 8 bases. The V gene end was trimmed by 5 bases and the J gene end by 5 bases; junction bases not matched to a gene: 14. Germline assignment: CDR1 SGHAT and CDR2 FQNNGV. This CDR3 spans 17 amino acids. DNA of the CDR3: TGTGCCAGCAGCCTCCGACTTAGCGGGATTGGGGACAATGAGCAGTTCTTC. Translating it yields CASSLRLSGIGDNEQFF.